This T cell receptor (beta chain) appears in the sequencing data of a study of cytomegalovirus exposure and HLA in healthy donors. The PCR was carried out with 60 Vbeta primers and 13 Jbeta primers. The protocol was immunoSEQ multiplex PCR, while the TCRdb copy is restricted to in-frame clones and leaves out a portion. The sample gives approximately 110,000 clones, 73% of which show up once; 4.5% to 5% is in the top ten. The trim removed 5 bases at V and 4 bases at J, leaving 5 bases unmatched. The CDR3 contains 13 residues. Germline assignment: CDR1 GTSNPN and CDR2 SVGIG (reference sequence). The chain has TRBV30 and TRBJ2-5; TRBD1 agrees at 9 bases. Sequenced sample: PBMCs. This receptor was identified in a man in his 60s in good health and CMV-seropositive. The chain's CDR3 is CAWHRGPGETQYF. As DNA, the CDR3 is TGTGCCTGGCACAGGGGGCCCGGAGAGACCCAGTACTTC. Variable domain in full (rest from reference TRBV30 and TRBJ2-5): SQTIHQWPATLVQPVGSPLSLECTVEGTSNPNLYWYRQAAGRGLQLLFYSVGIGQISSEVPQNLSASRPQDRQFILSSKKLLLSDSGFYLCAWHRGPGETQYFGPGTRLLVL.